Listed below are T cell receptor beta chains from one sample, sequenced in a study of cytomegalovirus exposure and HLA in healthy donors. Assay used: immunoSEQ multiplex PCR; TCRdb lists only in-frame clones, some missing. The data hold under 200,000 clones, with roughly two thirds observed a single time. The sample was PBMCs. All receptors derive from a woman in her 40s in good health and CMV-seropositive. The CDR3 runs from the conserved cysteine through the conserved F or W. Fields, in order: V gene, D gene, clone size, J gene, CDR3 protein, CDR3 DNA. The D gene is left open where the match is weak. Part of the rows lack a size; the others show once, few, many or a class for expanded clones.

>TRBV5-4|TRBD1|NA|TRBJ2-1
CASSPGTGQYNEQFF
TGTGCCAGCAGCCCCGGGACAGGGCAATACAATGAGCAGTTCTTC
>TRBV19|NA|NA|TRBJ1-4
CASTYGGAGEKLFF
TGTGCCAGTACCTATGGGGGGGCTGGTGAAAAACTGTTTTTT
>TRBV4-3|NA|once|TRBJ1-1
CASSQGGARGNTEAFF
TGCGCCAGCAGCCAAGGCGGCGCCAGGGGGAACACTGAAGCTTTCTTT
>TRBV6-5|NA|NA|TRBJ2-7
CASSYLGLAYF
TGTGCCAGCAGTTACTTAGGGCTAGCGTACTTC
>TRBV6-5|NA|few|TRBJ1-2
CASSPPQVYGYTF
TGTGCCAGCAGTCCGCCCCAGGTTTATGGCTACACCTTC
>TRBV28|NA|NA|TRBJ1-1
CASSLGGLKDTEAFF
TGTGCCAGCAGTCTCGGAGGGTTAAAGGACACTGAAGCTTTCTTT
>TRBV11-2|NA|few|TRBJ2-7
CASAPVAGSYEQYF
TGTGCCAGCGCGCCCGTGGCAGGCTCCTACGAGCAGTACTTC
>TRBV7-7|TRBD2|NA|TRBJ2-1
CASSYRTSGGIAYNEQFF
TGTGCTAGCAGCTATAGGACTAGCGGGGGAATCGCCTACAATGAGCAGTTCTTC
>TRBV9|NA|NA|TRBJ2-1
CASSVGGQYNEQFF
TGTGCCAGCAGCGTAGGGGGGCAGTACAATGAGCAGTTCTTC
>TRBV19|NA|few|TRBJ2-7
CASSPTVSYEQYF
TGTGCCAGTAGTCCTACGGTCTCCTACGAGCAGTACTTC
>TRBV7-3|NA|NA|TRBJ2-3
CASSPVRDTDTQYF
TGTGCCAGCAGCCCCGTCCGAGACACAGATACGCAGTATTTT
>TRBV6-1|NA|NA|TRBJ1-1
CASSANTMNTEAFF
TGTGCCAGCAGTGCCAATACAATGAACACTGAAGCTTTCTTT
>TRBV11-2|TRBD2|NA|TRBJ2-7
CASSLGILAGATDEQYF
TGTGCCAGCAGCTTAGGGATTCTAGCGGGGGCCACGGACGAGCAGTACTTC
>TRBV4-1|NA|NA|TRBJ2-2
CASSQPGSNTGELFF
TGCGCCAGCAGCCAACCCGGGTCCAACACCGGGGAGCTGTTTTTT
>TRBV5-3|NA|NA|TRBJ1-5
CARGVPGGPVDQPQNF
TGTGCCAGAGGGGTCCCGGGCGGGCCGGTGGATCAGCCCCAGAATTTT
>TRBV7-2|TRBD2|few|TRBJ2-7
CASSLASAGGLAGGLREQYF
TGTGCCAGCAGCTTAGCGAGCGCCGGGGGACTAGCGGGAGGGCTGAGGGAGCAGTACTTC
>TRBV6-6|NA|NA|TRBJ1-2
CASSYQDYSNYGYTF
TGTGCCAGCAGTTATCAGGATTACTCTAACTATGGCTACACCTTC
>TRBV7-3|NA|NA|TRBJ2-7
CASSLSDATIYEQYF
TGTGCCAGCAGCTTAAGTGACGCGACAATCTACGAGCAGTACTTC
>TRBV28|TRBD1|NA|TRBJ2-2
CASSSQRQGSTGELFF
TGTGCCAGCAGTTCCCAACGACAGGGAAGCACCGGGGAGCTGTTTTTT
>TRBV4-3|TRBD1|NA|TRBJ1-2
CASSQVQGASRGYTF
TGCGCCAGCAGCCAAGTCCAGGGGGCGAGTCGGGGCTACACCTTC
>TRBV9|NA|NA|TRBJ2-6
CASSVRGTGANVLTF
TGTGCCAGCAGCGTCAGAGGGACTGGGGCCAACGTCCTGACTTTC
>TRBV19|NA|NA|TRBJ1-5
CASSDWSSNQPQHF
TGTGCCAGTTCCGACTGGTCTAGCAATCAGCCCCAGCATTTT
>TRBV10-3|TRBD1|NA|TRBJ1-2
CAISEGWTGNYGYTF
TGTGCCATCAGTGAGGGATGGACAGGGAACTATGGCTACACCTTC
>TRBV2|NA|NA|TRBJ2-2
CASKFDTASAGELFF
TGTGCCAGCAAGTTCGACACTGCTAGCGCCGGGGAGCTGTTTTTT
>TRBV5-4|TRBD2|NA|TRBJ2-1
CASSRLTSGRVNEQFF
TGTGCCAGCAGCCGGCTAACTAGCGGGAGAGTGAATGAGCAGTTCTTC
>TRBV5-1|TRBD2|NA|TRBJ2-1
CASSGQVLAGGPDEQFF
TGCGCCAGCAGCGGACAGGTGCTAGCGGGGGGGCCCGATGAGCAGTTCTTC
>TRBV4-2|NA|few|TRBJ1-3
CASSQGQITNTIYF
TGTGCCAGCAGCCAGGGACAAATAACCAACACCATATATTTT
>TRBV7-2|TRBD1|NA|TRBJ2-3
CASSRDRPPRDTQYF
TGTGCCAGCAGCCGGGACAGACCCCCTCGGGATACGCAGTATTTT
>TRBV28|TRBD2|few|TRBJ2-1
CASSKTSGRGEQFF
TGTGCCAGCAGCAAAACTAGCGGGAGGGGGGAGCAGTTCTTC
>TRBV28|TRBD2|few|TRBJ2-7
CASSSEGAGGDEQYF
TGTGCCAGCAGTTCCGAGGGAGCGGGAGGGGACGAGCAGTACTTC
>TRBV5-5|NA|NA|TRBJ2-2
CASSLGRTNTGELFF
TGTGCCAGCAGCTTGGGCAGAACGAACACCGGGGAGCTGTTTTTT
>TRBV15|TRBD2|NA|TRBJ2-7
CATSQKRDYLYEQYF
TGTGCCACCAGTCAGAAGAGGGACTATCTATACGAGCAGTACTTC
>TRBV5-5|TRBD1|NA|TRBJ1-1
CASSSGTAEAFF
TGTGCCAGCAGCTCCGGGACAGCTGAAGCTTTCTTT
>TRBV7-9|TRBD2|few|TRBJ2-3
CASRTSGGTTDTQYF
TGTGCCAGCAGGACTAGCGGGGGGACCACAGATACGCAGTATTTT
>TRBV20-1|NA|NA|TRBJ2-7
CSAENSDHEYF
TGCAGTGCGGAGAATAGCGATCATGAGTACTTC
>TRBV6-6|NA|NA|TRBJ1-4
CASSYGPTNEKLFF
TGTGCCAGCAGTTATGGGCCAACTAATGAAAAACTGTTTTTT
>TRBV19|TRBD1|NA|TRBJ1-3
CASIRTGLGNTIYF
TGTGCCAGTATTCGGACAGGCCTTGGAAACACCATATATTTT
>TRBV5-1|NA|once|TRBJ2-5
CASSPTTQETQYF
TGCGCCAGCAGCCCTACCACCCAAGAGACCCAGTACTTC
>TRBV2|TRBD1|NA|TRBJ1-5
CASSQDRWGGPQNF
TGTGCCAGCAGCCAGGACAGGTGGGGTGGGCCCCAGAATTTT
>TRBV4-3|TRBD2|NA|TRBJ2-3
CASSQDPFSGGTDTQYF
TGCGCCAGCAGCCAAGATCCGTTTAGCGGGGGCACAGATACGCAGTATTTT
>TRBV19|TRBD2|NA|TRBJ2-7
CASSIGAAGGSYEQYF
TGTGCCAGTAGTATAGGGGCGGCGGGAGGCTCCTACGAGCAGTACTTC
>TRBV5-1|NA|few|TRBJ2-6
CASSFRSGANVLTF
TGCGCCAGCAGCTTCCGCTCTGGGGCCAACGTCCTGACTTTC
>TRBV25-1|NA|NA|TRBJ2-7
CASSEFPLTEQYF
TGTGCCAGCAGTGAATTCCCCCTGACAGAGCAGTACTTC
>TRBV2|NA|NA|TRBJ1-4
CASSEDGQLAREKLFF
TGTGCCAGCAGTGAAGACGGACAGCTCGCCAGGGAAAAACTGTTTTTT
>TRBV27|NA|few|TRBJ2-7
CASSLRDKGSEQYF
TGTGCCAGCAGTTTAAGGGACAAAGGTAGCGAGCAGTACTTC
>TRBV5-1|TRBD1|few|TRBJ1-4
CASSLGQGATNEKLFF
TGCGCCAGCAGCTTGGGACAGGGGGCAACTAATGAAAAACTGTTTTTT